Included here is one TCR beta chain sequence, with context. What it recognizes is unknown. The data were taken from a study of CD8+ T cells in alopecia areata. As to treatment: oral pan-JAK inhibitor, 5-10 mg twice daily. The investigators collected lesional scalp punch biopsies and peripheral blood from alopecia areata patients. PBMCs served as the source from which CD4+ and CD8+ T cells were sorted. In each case, RNA was isolated and then reverse transcribed into cDNA as the sequencing template. The assay was immunoSEQ multiplex PCR, and TCRdb's table has in-frame clones only and misses some. The table has some 200,000 clones, 50% to 60% seen once. Study findings and constraints: On tofacitinib, scalp clonality and expanded CD8+ clones among top 100 fell significantly.

This CDR3 contains 14 residues. The germline V and J ends were trimmed by 1 base and 2 bases, with 8 bases remaining between them. Germline V gives CDR1 MGHDK, CDR2 SYGVNS. Sequencing was performed on CD4+ T cells sorted from blood, taken at week 4, from a patient treated with tofacitinib. The chain uses TRBV25-1 and TRBJ2-5; no firm D call. This TCR was recovered from a human donor with alopecia areata. The CDR3 here is CASSEFRGQETQYF. CDR3 DNA sequence: TGTGCCAGCAGTGAATTCAGAGGTCAAGAGACCCAGTACTTC. Complete variable domain (other parts from reference TRBV25-1 and TRBJ2-5): EADIYQTPRYLVIGTGKKITLECSQTMGHDKMYWYQQDPGMELHLIHYSYGVNSTEKGDLSSESTVSRIRTEHFPLTLESARPSHTSQYLCASSEFRGQETQYFGPGTRLLVL.